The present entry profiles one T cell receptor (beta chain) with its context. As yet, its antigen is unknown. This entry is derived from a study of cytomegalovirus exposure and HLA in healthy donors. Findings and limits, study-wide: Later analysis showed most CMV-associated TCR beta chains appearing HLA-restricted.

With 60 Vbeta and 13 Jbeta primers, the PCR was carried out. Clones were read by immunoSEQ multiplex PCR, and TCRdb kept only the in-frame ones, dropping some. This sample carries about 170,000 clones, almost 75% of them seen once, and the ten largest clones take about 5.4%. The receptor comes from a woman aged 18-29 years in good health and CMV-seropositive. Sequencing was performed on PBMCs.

The CDR3 DNA is TGTGCCAGCAGTACCGGGACAGGGGGCTACGAGCAGTACTTC. Translating gives CASSTGTGGYEQYF. This chain links TRBV5-4 with TRBJ2-7, with 11 bases fitting TRBD1. CDR1 is SGHNT and CDR2 is YYREEE in the germline V gene (reference sequence). The ends lost 5 bases at V and 3 bases at J; junction bases unmatched: 4. The CDR3 consists of 14 residues.